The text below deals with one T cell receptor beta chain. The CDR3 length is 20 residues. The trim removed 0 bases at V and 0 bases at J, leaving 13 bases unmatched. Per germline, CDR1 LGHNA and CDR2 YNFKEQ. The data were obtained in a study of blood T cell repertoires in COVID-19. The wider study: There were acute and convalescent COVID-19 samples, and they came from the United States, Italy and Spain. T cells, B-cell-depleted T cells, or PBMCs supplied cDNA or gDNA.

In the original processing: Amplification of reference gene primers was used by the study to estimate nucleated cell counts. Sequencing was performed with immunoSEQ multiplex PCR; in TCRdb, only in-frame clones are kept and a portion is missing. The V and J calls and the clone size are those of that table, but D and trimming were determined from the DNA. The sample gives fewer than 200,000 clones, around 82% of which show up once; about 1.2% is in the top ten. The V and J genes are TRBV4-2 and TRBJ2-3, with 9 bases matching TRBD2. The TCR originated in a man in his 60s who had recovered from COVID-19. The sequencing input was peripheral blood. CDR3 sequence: CASSQDRGQRGVLSTDTQYF. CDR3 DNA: TGTGCCAGCAGCCAAGATAGAGGCCAGCGGGGGGTCCTTAGCACAGATACGCAGTATTTT.